This section outlines one T cell receptor (beta chain) sequence together with its context. The target of this receptor is not known. No clone much larger than this one lies a single base away; base qualities are absent. In Seattle, one collaborating source enrolled patients while the infection was active and tracked those patients longitudinally over the course of disease. Whole blood was collected in K2EDTA tubes by collaborating institutions according to the institutions' own protocols. For TCRbeta analysis, collaborators shipped samples as frozen whole blood, isolated PBMCs, or DNA extracted from either of those sample types. The immunoSEQ Assay, a bias-controlled multiplex PCR, was used to amplify TCRbeta CDR3 regions from genomic DNA. The paper's processing steps were these. The number of nucleated cells in each sample was estimated from the amplification of reference gene primers within the assay. To quantify the absolute abundance of each unique TCRbeta CDR3 rearrangement, sequence reads were collapsed and filtered. For each sample, productive Simpson clonality was calculated as the square root of Simpson's diversity index over productive rearrangements. Here the immuneACCESS table is served through TCRdb, limited to in-frame sequences with V and J called. Missing clones are a known gap in these copies; in checked studies unresolved V genes cover under half, and the rest lacks a known reason. D and trimming were read from the DNA, whereas the V and J calls and clone size are those reported in that table. Present in this sample are approximately 300,000 clones, more than 80% of which were seen just once. Roughly 7.3% of the sample comes from the top ten.

This sample stems from a study of blood T cell repertoires in COVID-19 (dated by TCRdb to the early 2020s). Describing the broader study: The collaborator samples originated in the United States, Italy and Spain and spanned the acute and convalescent phases of COVID-19. The material from the prospective study consisted of cDNA or gDNA derived from T cells, B-cell-depleted T cells, or PBMCs. Subjects who had been exposed to COVID-19, were actively infected with it, or had recovered from it provided the deeply sampled blood TCRbeta repertoires that made up the dataset. Nearly every sample came with metadata listing a de-identified subject ID, COVID-19 status, age in years and sex. Samples were obtained from the ongoing ImmuneRACE study (first 160 participants) and from 1,254 subjects provided by 6 global collaborators. Where HLA class I and class II types were available, the types were taken from metadata supplied by the sample provider, not from assay-based typing. The repertoires were made available in a free public database intended to serve as a resource for research on the immune response to SARS-CoV-2. Results and caveats for the whole study, not just this receptor: The quantity of clinical and demographic metadata differed by source and by participant and was supplied without curation.

From the cysteine through the phenylalanine, the CDR3 covers 14 amino acids. The entry retains the CDR3 DNA only, 42 bases that are in frame from base 1. CDR1 and CDR2 are drawn from the germline V gene (reference sequence): GTSNPN, SVGIG. The V and J ends are trimmed by 1 base and 1 base, leaving 9 bases between them. The receptor comes from a woman aged 25 to 39 with COVID-19, enrolled during active disease. The sample taken for sequencing was peripheral blood. In this chain, TRBV30 is recombined with TRBJ2-3; matching of 5 bases hints at TRBD1 as the D gene. The DNA sequence is TGTGCCTGGAGTGAGGGGTACGGCACAGATACGCAGTATTTT. It translates to CAWSEGYGTDTQYF.